The 8 T cell receptor beta chains below were found in one sample sequenced in a study of T cells and Merkel cell carcinoma outcomes. The protocol was immunoSEQ multiplex PCR, while the TCRdb copy is restricted to in-frame clones and leaves out a portion. The repertoire holds 920 or so clones, with roughly 91% as singletons. The specimen sequenced was tumor tissue from Merkel cell carcinoma. These receptors all stem from a human donor with Merkel cell carcinoma.

The chain is built from TRBV19 and TRBJ1-1; weak D call: TRBD1 (6 bases). The CDR3 sequence is 10 residues long. V lost 5 bases and J 8 bases, leaving 6 bases between the germline ends. The germline gives CDR1 LNHDA, CDR2 SQIVND (reference sequence). DNA for the CDR3: TGTGCCAGTAGTGACAGGGAAGCTTTCTTT. Its protein product is CASSDREAFF.

V and J are TRBV5-1 and TRBJ2-3; D not certain. Trimming stripped 6 bases from V and 5 bases from J, with 16 bases between. The CDR3 length is 14 residues. CDR1 SGHRS and CDR2 YFSETQ come from the germline V gene. The CDR3 region has the DNA TGCGCCAGCAAAACGTCCCCCGTGGTAGATACGCAGTATTTT. Translation gives CASKTSPVVDTQYF.

The chain combines TRBV18 with TRBJ1-1, with D unclear. The CDR3 runs 14 residues. The V end lost 3 bases, the J end lost 5 bases, and 13 bases lay between the germline ends. Germline loops: CDR1 KGHSH, CDR2 LQKENI. CDR3 nucleotide sequence: TGTGCCAGCTCACCTGGGCAGGCCCGGACTGAAGCTTTCTTT. The encoded protein is CASSPGQARTEAFF.

This sequence joins TRBV7-9 and TRBJ1-1; tentatively, D is TRBD1 (6 bases). The CDR3 sequence is 14 residues long. From germline, CDR1 is SEHNR and CDR2 FQNEAQ (reference sequence). V shed 4 bases and J shed 3 bases, with 12 bases lying between them. CDR3 region: CASSSATGYTEAFF. In DNA form, the CDR3 reads TGTGCCAGCAGCTCCGCGACAGGCTACACTGAAGCTTTCTTT.

Sample share makes this clone large (0.1 to 1%). DNA of the CDR3: TGTGCCAGCAGTCCTTTGTCCGCCCAGGGGCACGCTTTCTTT. Encoded protein: CASSPLSAQGHAFF. The V gene is TRBV28, the J gene TRBJ1-1, with D possibly matching TRBD1 (6 bases). Trimming took 5 bases from V and 11 from J, leaving 21 bases between them. Germline V lookup: CDR1 MDHEN, CDR2 SYDVKM. The CDR3 spans 14 residues.

This sequence joins TRBV7-8 and TRBJ1-1; 9 nucleotides align to TRBD1. Germline values: CDR1 SGHVS, CDR2 FQNEAQ. V lost 1 base to trimming and J lost 6 bases; unmatched junction nucleotides: 3. The CDR3 loop spans 14 amino acids. The chain's CDR3 is CASSLGDRVSEAFF. The CDR3 DNA is TGTGCCAGCAGCTTAGGGGACAGGGTTTCTGAAGCTTTCTTT.

This clone was observed once. The CDR3 DNA reads as TGTGCCACCCTAGTTGGGGGACGTAGCTATGGCTACACCTTC. Translated: CATLVGGRSYGYTF. The V gene is TRBV28, the J gene TRBJ1-2, with D perhaps TRBD1 (5 bases). V gave up 10 bases and J gave up 4 bases, with 19 bases separating them. This CDR3 is 14 amino acids long. CDR1 and CDR2 (germline): MDHEN, SYDVKM.

This clone has just one count. The chain links TRBV4-1 to TRBJ2-1, with TRBD2 matching over 7 bases. Trimming removed 4 bases from V and 6 bases from J; junction bases left unmatched: 9. The CDR3 spans 15 residues. The germline V gene encodes CDR1 MGHRA and CDR2 YSYEKL. The CDR3 DNA reads as TGCGCCAGCAGCCCACGCTTGCGGGGGAGCAATGAGCAGTTCTTC. Residues: CASSPRLRGSNEQFF.